What follows describes a single T cell receptor (delta chain). This clone was seen more than once but under ten times. Its antigen has not been determined. Base qualities are missing; no much larger clone stands one base away. Thymic samples were depleted of alphabeta T cells, then CD3+ TCRVdelta1+ TCRVdelta2- thymocytes were FACS-sorted. A purity of about 97% to 99.6% was achieved for sorted Vdelta1+ thymocytes. The thymic specimens were obtained from several paediatric patients, aged about 5 days to 17 months, who were having corrective cardiac surgery. The thymic tissue was dispersed, and mononuclear cells were isolated using a Histopaque-1077 density gradient. Staining used anti-TCRVdelta1 clone TS8.2, anti-TCRVdelta2 clone B6, anti-CD3 clone HIT3a and anti-TCRalphabeta clone IP26 antibodies. The sample belongs to a study of Vδ1+ human thymocytes (dated by TCRdb to the late 2010s). Context from the whole study: mRNA-level TRG and TRD CDR3 repertoires of highly purified Vdelta1+ thymocytes from young children were characterised as a data resource. Validation of the multiplex-based CDR3 amplicon strategy against 5'RACE-based CDR3 amplicon generation methods had been performed previously.

Here is what the overall study found, with its caveats: Because unexpected Vdelta2 sequences could lead to misinterpretation of bulk repertoire data, the authors recommended using highly purified populations and single-cell validation. Even though sort purity was high, around 18% of thymic TRD sequences were Vdelta2 (and few were Vdelta3), which was not the case for the peripheral blood Vdelta1+ controls. No clustering by age or sex was observed, so analyses did not stratify donors by these variables. In contrast to oligoclonal peripheral blood repertoires, thymic TRG and TRD repertoires appeared to be highly polyclonal with Gaussian CDR3 length distributions. Numerous TRG clonotypes were shared among donors (up to about 6.9x10^3), while TRD repertoires were essentially private (a maximum of about 120 shared).

In the germline V gene, CDR1 corresponds to GEAIGNYY and CDR2 to EKD. V is reduced by 2 bases and J by 0 bases, leaving a spacing of 24 bases between them. The CDR3 contains 19 residues, cysteine and phenylalanine counted. Of all the DNA, just the CDR3 is kept, 57 bases in frame from base 1. RNA extraction was performed with the RNeasy mini kit, and reverse transcription was done with Superscript III. To generate the CDR3 amplicons, a multiplex PCR was run using pooled V-gene forward primers together with a constant-region reverse primer that carried Illumina adaptor overhangs. After gel purification, the amplicons were indexed with Nextera index primers over eight extra PCR cycles and then purified using AMPure XP beads. Sequencing of the libraries was done on an Illumina MiSeq using paired-end 250 bp reads, dual indexing and a roughly 20% PhiX spike-in. Per the source publication's procedure: FastQC was used to check read quality, and ea-utils fastq-join was used to merge TRG read pairs. IMGT/HighV-QUEST was used to annotate sequences, retaining only productive sequences with an unambiguous V-gene assignment, and each clonotype was defined by an identical CDR3 sequence. For downstream analysis, the tools were VDJtools 1.1.1, tcR 2.2.3, Treemap and vegan Shannon diversity in R 3.4.4. Clone calls in TCRdb were regenerated from the public reads with CATT, after which identical DNA sequences shared one row. These V and J calls originate from TCRdb's pipeline instead of the authors' own analysis. Here the sample has 80,000 or so delta-chain clones; more than 30% occur a single time. More than 0.25% of the sample lies in the top ten.

The V gene is TRDV2 and the J gene is TRDJ1, with TRDD3 as a weak D call on 7 bases. Sequencing used Vdelta1+ gamma-delta thymocytes from the thymus. The sample's cell subset or site label, decoded: FACS-sorted CD3+ TCRalphabeta- TCRVdelta1+ TCRVdelta2- thymocytes. This sequence originates from a boy under two years old who had congenital heart surgery. The CDR3 amino acid sequence is: CACDRLLRVGGGHTDKLIF. The sequenced DNA is TGTGCCTGTGACAGACTCCTACGTGTAGGTGGGGGACACACCGATAAACTCATCTTT.